This TCR beta chain was captured by sequencing in a study of T cells in women clearing cervical HPV infection. Turning to this clone: With the read ending 3 residues before the CDR3 end, the germline J gene is used to fill in that end.

Assay used: immunoSEQ multiplex PCR; TCRdb lists only in-frame clones, some missing. The repertoire table contains roughly 48,000 clones. CDR3 length equals 15 residues. The V end lost 7 bases, the J end lost 0 bases, and 13 bases lay between the germline ends. CDR1 MNHEY and CDR2 SVGEGT come from the germline V gene. The TCR was taken from a woman aged 18-69 years with a cervical HPV16 infection that either progressed to CIN3+ or cleared (not recorded which). The rearrangement links TRBV6-2 or TRBV6-3 to TRBJ2-1; TRBD2 might be the D (6 bases). The sequencing input was blood buffy coat. The sequenced part of the CDR3 DNA is TGTGCCAGCACAAGGATAGCGGCCTCCTACAATGAG. Translating gives CASTRIAASYNE. In full, the CDR3 reads CASTRIAASYNEQFF.